The table lists the clone carrying this T cell receptor (beta chain) with many counts. Its antigen is unknown. The CDR3 runs to 17 residues. V lost 1 base, J lost 9 bases, and 22 bases lay in between. Germline CDR1 reads MNHEY; CDR2 reads SVGAGI. The sample belongs to a study of T cells in Graves' hyperthyroidism and ophthalmopathy. Study in general: It was at initial diagnosis, before any treatment, that peripheral blood was collected. Regarding the study as a whole: The model anticipated ophthalmopathy a median about six months pre-onset.

In making diagnoses, clinical symptoms, serum thyroxine and TRAb, thyroid ultrasound and orbital computed tomography were all used. TCR beta CDR3 region amplification was performed from RNA transcripts. During a first-round RT-PCR of the TCR CDR3, the HTBI primer set was used. MiXCR, applied by TCRdb to the multiplex PCR reads, yields one record per CDR3 protein. The sample lists about 600,000 distinct CDR3 sequences; approximately 15% were seen once. The gene calls are TRBV6-5 and TRBJ2-1, with D hard to call. The clonotype was recovered from a woman aged 18-35 years with Graves' ophthalmopathy. The sequencing sample was made of blood. CDR3 DNA sequence: TGTGCCAGCAGTTACTTCGCTGTAGTTGGGCCTGTCGGTGAGCAGTTCTTC. This encodes CASSYFAVVGPVGEQFF.